This T cell receptor (beta chain) was obtained from a study of blood T cells in healthy people across ages. This clonotype was observed a single time. Using a J-beta primer mix together with a sample-barcoded 5' primer, a second PCR was run for about 7 to 12 cycles. TCRdb analysed the 5' RACE reads with MiXCR anew, one entry per CDR3 protein. In the table there are 1 million to 1.2 million distinct CDR3 sequences, roughly two fifths of which are singletons. The receptor comes from a man aged 18 to 29 in good health. The sequenced material came from blood.

CDR3 in DNA: TGTGCCAGCAGCTCCGACAGGGAGTGGGGTGGCTACACCTTC. Amino acid sequence: CASSSDREWGGYTF. V gene TRBV7-9 combines with J gene TRBJ1-2, with 7 bases fitting TRBD1. CDR3 length: 14 amino acids. With V trimmed by 4 bases and J by 7 bases, 9 bases remained unmatched. CDR1 is SEHNR and CDR2 is FQNEAQ in the germline V gene (reference sequence).